Listed here are 25 T cell receptor beta chains from one sample, sequenced in a study of blood T cell repertoires in COVID-19. TCRdb's table, derived via immunoSEQ multiplex PCR, lists solely in-frame clones and lacks some. The sample carries tens of thousands of clones, around 86% recorded once. The source material was peripheral blood. The receptors shown here come from an elderly man with acute or convalescent COVID-19.

This clone occurred a few times. This chain uses TRBV5-4 with TRBJ2-7; TRBD2 matches at 13 bases. The CDR3 contains 15 residues. The germline V gene has CDR1 SGHNT and CDR2 YYREEE (reference sequence). V lost 4 bases and J lost 2; bases outside the gene matches: 3. CDR3 loop: CASSRGTSGTYEQYF. CDR3 coding DNA: TGTGCCAGCAGCCGCGGGACTAGCGGGACCTACGAGCAGTACTTC.

The chain combines TRBV28 with TRBJ1-2, with D unresolved. The germline V gene has CDR1 MDHEN and CDR2 SYDVKM. The CDR3 is made up of 15 amino acids. The ends were cut back, 0 bases at V and 6 bases at J, with 14 bases in the middle. The CDR3, as DNA: TGTGCCAGCAGTTTATGGTCGGGGAGCCCAAATGGCTACACCTTC. The encoded protein is CASSLWSGSPNGYTF.

The V call is TRBV7-6, the J call TRBJ2-7, with D maybe TRBD2 (7 bases). Germline V gene data show CDR1 as SGHVS and CDR2 as FNYEAQ. CDR3 length: 15 amino acids. V was clipped by 5 bases and J by 6 bases, with 20 bases between them. The DNA for the CDR3 is TGTGCCAGCAGCCAAGGGGGGGCCGGGGGTAGCGAGCAGTACTTC. It specifies CASSQGGAGGSEQYF.

V usage is TRBV11-2 and J usage is TRBJ1-1; perhaps TRBD1 as D (6 bases). The CDR3 runs to 12 residues. The germline CDR1 and CDR2 sequences are SGHAT and FQNNGV. Trimming pared 5 bases from V and 10 bases from J, leaving 14 bases between. The DNA for the CDR3 is TGTGCCAGCAGCGCAGGGGTTAGGGGAGCTTTCTTT. This encodes CASSAGVRGAFF.

This clone was picked up a small number of times. The chain has TRBV25-1 and TRBJ1-6; D is possibly TRBD1 (5 bases). The CDR3 consists of 14 residues. Germline assignment: CDR1 MGHDK and CDR2 SYGVNS. Trimming pared 3 bases from V and 5 bases from J, leaving 8 bases between. The CDR3 is CASSDMTDNSPLHF. As DNA, the CDR3 is TGTGCCAGCAGTGACATGACAGATAATTCACCCCTCCACTTT.

This chain uses TRBV5-4 with TRBJ2-5; tentative D call: TRBD2 (5 bases). Trimming shortened V by 4 bases and J by 5 bases, and 15 bases separated the two germline ends. Germline V gene lookup returns CDR1 SGHNT and CDR2 YYREEE (reference sequence). This CDR3 is 14 amino acids long. The DNA for the CDR3 is TGTGCCAGCAGCCTCCGGATCGGGGAGGAGACCCAGTACTTC. Amino acids: CASSLRIGEETQYF.

This sequence joins TRBV9 and TRBJ2-4; D perhaps matches TRBD2 (5 bases). V dropped 4 bases and J dropped 4 bases, with 12 bases sitting between them. Germline CDR1 reads SGDLS; CDR2 reads YYNGEE. The CDR3 contains 14 residues. This chain's CDR3 is CASSQGLAKNIQYF. CDR3 nucleotides: TGTGCCAGCAGCCAAGGACTGGCAAAAAACATTCAGTACTTC.

A few counts support this clone. Other nucleotide sequences in the sample specify the same CDR3. The chain links TRBV28 to TRBJ1-3; D may be TRBD1 (6 bases). Germline loops: CDR1 MDHEN, CDR2 SYDVKM. Trimming cost V 5 bases and J 1 base, with 9 bases left between them. This CDR3 is 14 amino acids long. CDR3 residues: CASSPTGSGNTIYF. The CDR3 DNA reads TGTGCCAGCAGTCCAACAGGGTCTGGAAACACCATATATTTT.

The count of this clone is one. This chain uses TRBV30 with TRBJ2-3; 10 positions agree with TRBD1. The CDR3 covers 15 residues. The V segment lost 2 bases and the J segment 2 bases; nucleotides outside the gene matches: 4. Per the germline V gene, CDR1 is GTSNPN and CDR2 is SVGIG (reference sequence). The CDR3 nucleotides are TGTGCCTGGAGTCGGGACAGGGGATCCACAGATACGCAGTATTTT. Translation: CAWSRDRGSTDTQYF.

The genes are TRBV28 and TRBJ1-4; a possible D gene is TRBD1 (6 bases). This CDR3 comprises 17 residues. The V end was cut by 8 bases, the J end by 0 bases, with 19 bases between. Per the germline V gene, CDR1 is MDHEN and CDR2 is SYDVKM. The CDR3 region has the DNA TGTGCCAGCCCCCCCCGGACAGTCCTTGCAACTAATGAAAAACTGTTTTTT. It encodes CASPPRTVLATNEKLFF.

The chain links TRBV7-9 to TRBJ1-1; tentatively, D is TRBD1 (5 bases). The ends were cut back, 4 bases at V and 8 bases at J, with 17 bases in the middle. CDR1 SEHNR and CDR2 FQNEAQ come from the germline V gene (reference sequence). This CDR3 spans 14 amino acids. The CDR3 nucleotides read TGTGCCAGCAGCTCGTCCGGCGGGGGGAGGGAAGCTTTCTTT. It yields the protein CASSSSGGGREAFF.

The V gene is TRBV7-9, the J gene TRBJ2-7; D might be TRBD2 (5 bases). Germline-derived CDR1 and CDR2 are SEHNR and FQNEAQ (reference sequence). V was clipped by 2 bases and J by 4 bases, with 12 bases between them. CDR3 length equals 14 residues. The CDR3 nucleotides are TGTGCCAGCAGCTTAACAGCCGGGGTATACGAGCAGTACTTC. It yields the protein CASSLTAGVYEQYF.

This sequence joins TRBV6-5 and TRBJ1-3; TRBD1 agrees at 9 bases. CDR3 length: 16 amino acids. J lost 0 bases, V lost 0 bases, and 0 bases had no gene match. Germline V lookup: CDR1 MNHEY, CDR2 SVGAGI. The CDR3 here is CASSYSTGGSGNTIYF. For the CDR3, the DNA is TGTGCCAGCAGTTACTCGACAGGGGGCTCTGGAAACACCATATATTTT.

This clone was observed once. V is TRBV24-1 and J is TRBJ1-4; possible D gene TRBD1, 6 bases. CDR3 length: 15 residues. Between the trimmed V and J ends, which lost 0 bases and 6 bases, there was a span of 10 bases. From germline, CDR1 is KGHDR and CDR2 SFDVKD. The CDR3 DNA follows: TGTGCCACCAGTGATTTGACAGGGATGGATGAAAAACTGTTTTTT. Protein: CATSDLTGMDEKLFF.

The V call is TRBV4-1, the J call TRBJ2-7, with D maybe TRBD1 (5 bases). Germline V gene sequence: CDR1 MGHRA, CDR2 YSYEKL. The V end lost 0 bases, the J end lost 5 bases, and 11 bases lay between the germline ends. CDR3 length equals 14 residues. The CDR3 loop reads CASSQDRVNNEQYF. The DNA for the CDR3 is TGCGCCAGCAGCCAAGACAGGGTAAATAACGAGCAGTACTTC.

This chain joins TRBV27 and TRBJ1-6; possible D gene TRBD1, 5 bases. Deletions cut 6 bases from V and 4 bases from J, with 7 bases between. Germline lookup yields CDR1 MNHEY and CDR2 SMNVEV (reference sequence). This CDR3 contains 13 residues. The CDR3 coding sequence is TGTGCCAGCAGGGACAATTATAATTCACCCCTCCACTTT. Translated, it gives CASRDNYNSPLHF.

The rearrangement uses TRBV28 and TRBJ1-5; a weak D match, TRBD1 (6 bases). CDR1 and CDR2 (germline): MDHEN, SYDVKM. Trimming stripped 3 bases from V and 5 bases from J, with 11 bases between. The CDR3 length is 14 residues. The CDR3 here is CASSFPRGDQPQHF. The CDR3 DNA reads TGTGCCAGCAGTTTCCCCAGGGGCGATCAGCCCCAGCATTTT.

The gene calls are TRBV19 and TRBJ1-1, with 10 bases matching TRBD1. The germline gives CDR1 LNHDA, CDR2 SQIVND (reference sequence). Germline trimming cut 4 bases from V and 4 bases from J; bases unmatched to any gene: 9. The CDR3 is 16 residues long. The DNA for the CDR3 is TGTGCCAGTAGTAGCCGTGGACAGGGGGTTGGCACTGAAGCTTTCTTT. Translation gives CASSSRGQGVGTEAFF.

The V and J genes are TRBV3-1 (or the pseudogene TRBV3-2) and TRBJ2-7; 11 nucleotides match TRBD2. V lost 4 bases and J lost 3; bases outside the gene matches: 8. Germline lookup yields CDR1 LGHDT and CDR2 YNNKEL (reference sequence). The CDR3 extends over 16 amino acids. The CDR3 region has the DNA TGTGCCAGCAGCCCCCGTAGCGGGAGGGATATCTACGAGCAGTACTTC. Its protein is CASSPRSGRDIYEQYF.

This clone was detected once. This sample includes further DNA sequences coding for the same CDR3. The chain links TRBV12-3 or TRBV12-4 to TRBJ1-2; no reliable D call. CDR3 length equals 13 residues. V lost 1 base and J 2 bases, leaving 5 bases between the germline ends. The CDR3 DNA follows: TGTGCCAGCAGTTTAGGCCAGAACTATGGCTACACCTTC. Translating it yields CASSLGQNYGYTF.

The chain uses TRBV19 and TRBJ1-5; D gene uncertain. Trimming left V 4 bases short and J 1 base short, with 8 bases between. CDR1 is LNHDA, CDR2 SQIVND, per germline (reference sequence). The CDR3 consists of 14 residues. The chain's CDR3 is CASSNRESNQPQHF. The CDR3 DNA sequence: TGTGCCAGTAGTAACAGAGAGAGCAATCAGCCCCAGCATTTT. The whole variable domain, filled in from reference TRBV19 and TRBJ1-5, reads DGGITQSPKYLFRKEGQNVTLSCEQNLNHDAMYWYRQDPGQGLRLIYYSQIVNDFQKGDIAEGYSVSREKKESFPLTVTSAQKNPTAFYLCASSNRESNQPQHFGDGTRLSIL.

The V and J genes are TRBV29-1 and TRBJ2-5; TRBD1 matches 8 bases. CDR3 size: 15 residues. The J segment lost 4 bases and the V segment lost 1 base, leaving 8 bases of the junction unmatched. Germline CDR1 is SQVTM and CDR2 is ANQGSEA. CDR3 residues: CSVEVNRGFSETQYF. The CDR3 nucleotides are TGCAGCGTTGAAGTCAACAGGGGGTTTTCAGAGACCCAGTACTTC.

The chain has TRBV18 and TRBJ2-3; 7 nucleotides align to TRBD1. Per the germline V gene, CDR1 is KGHSH and CDR2 is LQKENI. The length of the CDR3 is 14 residues. With V trimmed by 4 bases and J by 2 bases, 3 bases remained unmatched. The DNA of the CDR3 is TGTGCCAGCTCACTGGACAGGATCACAGATACGCAGTATTTT. Translated: CASSLDRITDTQYF.

V gene TRBV2 combines with J gene TRBJ2-1, with 12 nucleotides matching TRBD2. CDR1 is SNHLY and CDR2 is FYNNEI in the germline V gene. This CDR3 is built from 15 residues. J lost 10 bases, V lost 4 bases, and 8 bases had no gene match. DNA for the CDR3: TGTGCCAGCAGTGTCAGTCTAGCGGGAGGGGGAGAGCAGTTCTTC. Protein sequence: CASSVSLAGGGEQFF.

The CDR3 bases are TGTGCCAGCAGCTTGGGGGGACAGGGGAGGTACACTGAAGCTTTCTTT. It translates to CASSLGGQGRYTEAFF. The chain has TRBV5-4 and TRBJ1-1, with 10 bases aligning to TRBD1. This CDR3 region has 16 residues. Unmatched junction bases numbered 5, after V lost 0 bases and J lost 3 bases. Germline V gene data show CDR1 as SGHNT and CDR2 as YYREEE (reference sequence).